This T cell receptor beta chain is from a study of neurological immune-mediated disorders. The method for making cDNA was 5'RACE, and it used 10-nucleotide random UMIs. From 15-18 subjects, each sequencing run yielded over 180 million TCR-beta sequences. MiXCR, run by TCRdb on the 5' RACE reads, gives a single entry per CDR3 protein. The table includes tens of thousands of distinct CDR3 sequences, roughly a tenth detected once. This clonotype has a count of ten or more. Its specificity is not known. Germline V gene lookup returns CDR1 SQVTM and CDR2 ANQGSEA. Trimming took off 6 bases at V and 0 bases at J, with 12 bases between the two ends. The CDR3 is 14 amino acids. As for time point: longitudinal time-point 1 (baseline). Study findings and constraints: No sharing of CDR3 amino acid sequences was observed among expanded clones across subjects, suggesting private repertoires in all groups.

Specimen: PBMCs. The TCR was taken from a male donor with HTLV-1-associated myelopathy (HAM/TSP). This chain connects TRBV29-1 to TRBJ1-3, with D maybe TRBD1 (6 bases). The DNA for the CDR3 is TGCAGCGTGAGGACAGTTAACTCTGGAAACACCATATATTTT. Translated, it gives CSVRTVNSGNTIYF.